The present T cell receptor beta chain was sequenced within a study of blood T cell repertoires in COVID-19. Study-level background: PBMCs, B-cell-depleted T cells, or T cells were the source of the cDNA or gDNA that made up the material.

The CDR3 is made up of 15 amino acids. CDR1 is MDHEN and CDR2 is SYDVKM in the germline V gene. Germline trimming cut 7 bases from V and 8 bases from J; bases unmatched to any gene: 11. The data were produced by immunoSEQ multiplex PCR, yet TCRdb's version contains in-frame clones alone and is incomplete. The top ten clones hold approximately 4.7% of a sample with 250,000 to 400,000 clones, about nine tenths of them seen once. Recruits, aged 18 to 89 years, lived in 20 to 30 US areas. Participants' reported clinical history set cohort assignment. Two negative PCRs, clearance, or symptom resolution were required of recovered Cohort 3 donors.

Source material: PBMCs or T cells enriched from blood (not recorded which). This TCR derives from a man aged 55 to 70 who had recovered from COVID-19. J is TRBJ1-4 and V is TRBV28; 9 bases fit TRBD1. CDR3 sequence: CASTQLQGAGEKLFF. DNA of the CDR3: TGTGCCAGCACACAGTTACAGGGGGCGGGCGAAAAACTGTTTTTT.